This passage covers 5 T cell receptor beta chains from one sample sequenced in a study of early T cells in non-severe SARS-CoV-2 infection. From the 5' RACE reads, TCRdb called clonotypes with MiXCR, one entry per CDR3 protein. The sample includes fewer than 75,000 distinct CDR3 sequences, roughly 18% of them seen just once. The source was whole blood, collected at baseline. The receptors originated from an adult who was a healthcare worker with PCR-confirmed SARS-CoV-2 infection or an uninfected control (not recorded which).

The rearrangement uses TRBV4-2 and TRBJ2-5; no definite D call. Germline V lookup: CDR1 LGHNA, CDR2 YNFKEQ. V was shortened by 1 base and J by 3 bases, with 6 bases between the two germline ends. CDR3 length: 13 amino acids. The CDR3 is CASSQVQEETQYF. The CDR3 nucleotides are TGTGCCAGCAGCCAAGTCCAAGAAGAGACCCAGTACTTC.

This clonotype has just a few counts. This chain connects TRBV6-2 or TRBV6-3 to TRBJ2-3; no clear D gene. The CDR3 contains 16 residues. V gave up 6 bases and J gave up 5 bases, with 21 bases separating them. Germline loops: CDR1 MNHEY, CDR2 SVGEGT. The CDR3 DNA is TGTGCCAGCAGAAACTCCCCTCAGAAACTCCGAGATACGCAGTATTTT. It codes for CASRNSPQKLRDTQYF.

In its sample, this clonotype was seen many times. V is TRBV20-1 and J is TRBJ2-3; 13 positions agree with TRBD2. Germline assignment: CDR1 DFQATT and CDR2 SNEGSKA (reference sequence). CDR3 length: 16 residues. The V gene end was trimmed by 6 bases and the J gene end by 1 base; junction bases not matched to a gene: 7. The CDR3 sequence is CSAGLAGVLGTDTQYF. CDR3 coding DNA: TGCAGTGCAGGACTAGCGGGAGTTTTGGGCACAGATACGCAGTATTTT.

The chain couples TRBV7-9 to TRBJ2-1; possibly TRBD2 for D (5 bases). The germline CDR1 and CDR2 sequences are SEHNR and FQNEAQ (reference sequence). Trimming took off 6 bases at V and 10 bases at J, with 13 bases between the two ends. The CDR3 extends over 12 amino acids. The CDR3 nucleotides read TGTGCCAGCAGGAATCCCGGGGAGGAGCAGTTCTTC. Encoded protein: CASRNPGEEQFF.

The rearrangement uses TRBV6-1 and TRBJ1-1, with D possibly matching TRBD1 (5 bases). CDR1 MNHNS and CDR2 SASEGT come from the germline V gene. V dropped 2 bases and J dropped 9 bases, with 13 bases sitting between them. This CDR3 has 13 residues. The CDR3 DNA sequence: TGTGCCAGCAGTGAATTCGCAGGGAATAAAGCTTTCTTT. Translation: CASSEFAGNKAFF.